The 10 T cell receptor beta chains given below trace back to one sample, sequenced in a study of lymphopenia after photon versus proton radiotherapy. Sequenced by immunoSEQ multiplex PCR; TCRdb stores in-frame clones only, minus some. Of 10,000 to 15,000 clones in the sample, more than 70% were seen once. Material: peripheral blood, obtained from a patient treated with proton-based radiotherapy. Source of these receptors: a man between 60 and 70 years old with pancreatic cancer.

The genes are TRBV29-1 and TRBJ2-5; D gene ambiguous. CDR1 and CDR2 from the germline V gene are SQVTM and ANQGSEA. V lost 0 bases, J lost 4 bases, and 9 bases lay in between. The length of the CDR3 is 13 residues. The CDR3 DNA reads as TGCAGCGTTGAAGATGGGGTGCGAGAGACCCAGTACTTC. Amino acid sequence: CSVEDGVRETQYF.

This chain links TRBV11-2 with TRBJ2-7; D gene ambiguous. The CDR3 spans 12 residues. Trimming cost V 1 base and J 6 bases, with 7 bases left between them. Germline V lookup: CDR1 SGHAT, CDR2 FQNNGV. The CDR3 nucleotides are TGTGCCAGCAGCTTAGTCACCATCGAGCAGTACTTC. Translated, it gives CASSLVTIEQYF.

The CDR3 bases are TGTGCCAGCAGTTACTCAGGGACTCAGCCCCAGCATTTT. Translating it yields CASSYSGTQPQHF. The chain has TRBV6-5 and TRBJ1-5; possibly TRBD1 for D (5 bases). The CDR3 length is 13 residues. The V end lost 0 bases, the J end lost 6 bases, and 6 bases lay between the germline ends. The V gene's germline CDR1 is MNHEY and CDR2 SVGAGI.

The V call is TRBV6-1, the J call TRBJ2-5; a possible D gene is TRBD1 (6 bases). The CDR3 totals 16 residues. CDR1 and CDR2 (germline): MNHNS, SASEGT. The germline V and J ends were trimmed by 4 bases and 1 base, with 16 bases remaining between them. The CDR3 is CASSGNRVGAQETQYF. CDR3 nucleotides: TGTGCCAGCAGTGGGAACAGGGTGGGGGCCCAAGAGACCCAGTACTTC.

The J gene is TRBJ2-1, the V gene TRBV18; possible D gene TRBD1, 6 bases. V gave up 6 bases and J gave up 1 base, with 13 bases separating them. The CDR3 has 15 amino acids. In germline, CDR1 is KGHSH, CDR2 LQKENI. As DNA, the CDR3 is TGTGCCAGCTCTCGGGACACGGGATCCTACAATGAGCAGTTCTTC. It is translated as CASSRDTGSYNEQFF.

V usage is TRBV7-9 and J usage is TRBJ1-1, with no clear D. The V end lost 4 bases, the J end lost 8 bases, and 11 bases lay between the germline ends. Germline V gives CDR1 SEHNR, CDR2 FQNEAQ (reference sequence). CDR3 length: 12 residues. The CDR3 sequence is CASSSHVAEAFF. The CDR3 coding sequence is TGTGCCAGCAGCTCCCACGTCGCGGAAGCTTTCTTT.

The chain carries TRBV28 and TRBJ1-4; D is uncertain. This CDR3 is built from 14 residues. Trimming left V 2 bases short and J 4 bases short, with 8 bases between. Per the germline V gene, CDR1 is MDHEN and CDR2 is SYDVKM. This chain's CDR3 is CASSLTTNNEKLFF. CDR3 nucleotides: TGTGCCAGCAGTTTAACCACAAATAATGAAAAACTGTTTTTT.

The rearrangement uses TRBV15 and TRBJ2-3; 9 positions match TRBD2. Germline assignment: CDR1 LNHNV and CDR2 YYDKDF (reference sequence). The J segment lost 0 bases and the V segment lost 3 bases, leaving 16 bases of the junction unmatched. The CDR3 spans 20 residues. The chain's CDR3 is CATSSTRSSGTSMSTDTQYF. The DNA of the CDR3 is TGTGCCACCAGCAGTACCCGAAGCTCCGGGACTAGCATGAGCACAGATACGCAGTATTTT. Based on the CDR3 plus reference TRBV15 and TRBJ2-3, the full variable domain is DAMVIQNPRYQVTQFGKPVTLSCSQTLNHNVMYWYQQKSSQAPKLLFHYYDKDFNNEADTPDNFQSRRPNTSFCFLDIRSPGLGDTAMYLCATSSTRSSGTSMSTDTQYFGPGTRLTVL.

The CDR3: CASSLATSTDTQYF. DNA for the CDR3: TGTGCCAGCAGCTTGGCTACTAGCACAGATACGCAGTATTTT. The chain has TRBV7-2 and TRBJ2-3; no clear D. There are 14 residues in the CDR3. Deletions cut 3 bases from V and 0 bases from J, with 7 bases between. In germline, CDR1 is SGHTA, CDR2 FQGNSA.

The gene calls are TRBV7-9 and TRBJ1-1; the match to TRBD1 covers 8 bases. The CDR3 totals 16 residues. Trimming cost V 6 bases and J 0 bases; bases outside gene matches: 9. CDR1 is SEHNR, CDR2 FQNEAQ, per germline (reference sequence). The CDR3 DNA is TGTGCCAGCAGTTCCGCCCGGACAGGGATGAACACTGAAGCTTTCTTT. Translation gives CASSSARTGMNTEAFF.